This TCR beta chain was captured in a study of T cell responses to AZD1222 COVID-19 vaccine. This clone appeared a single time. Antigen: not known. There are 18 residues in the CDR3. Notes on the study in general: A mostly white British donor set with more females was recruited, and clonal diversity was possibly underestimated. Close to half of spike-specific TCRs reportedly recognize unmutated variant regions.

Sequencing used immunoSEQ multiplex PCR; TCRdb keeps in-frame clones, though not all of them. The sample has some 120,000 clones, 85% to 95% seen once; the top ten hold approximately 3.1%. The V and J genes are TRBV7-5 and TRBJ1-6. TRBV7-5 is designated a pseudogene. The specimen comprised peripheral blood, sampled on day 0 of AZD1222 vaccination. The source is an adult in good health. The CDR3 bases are TGTGTCAGAAGCCTCGGCCGGGGCGCAGGGCGGGATAATTCACCCCTCCACTTT. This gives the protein CVRSLGRGAGRDNSPLHF.